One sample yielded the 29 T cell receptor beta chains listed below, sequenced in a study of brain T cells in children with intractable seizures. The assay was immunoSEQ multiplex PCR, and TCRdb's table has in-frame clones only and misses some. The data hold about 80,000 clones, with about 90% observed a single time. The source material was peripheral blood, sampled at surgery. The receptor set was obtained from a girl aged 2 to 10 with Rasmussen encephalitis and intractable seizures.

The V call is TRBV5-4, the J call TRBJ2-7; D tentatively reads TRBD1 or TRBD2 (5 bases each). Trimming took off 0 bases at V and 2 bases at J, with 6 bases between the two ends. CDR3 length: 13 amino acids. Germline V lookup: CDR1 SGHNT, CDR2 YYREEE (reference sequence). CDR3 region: CASSLGGPYEQYF. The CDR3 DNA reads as TGTGCCAGCAGCTTGGGGGGACCCTACGAGCAGTACTTC. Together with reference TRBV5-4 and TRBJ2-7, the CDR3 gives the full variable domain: ETGVTQSPTHLIKTRGQQVTLRCSSQSGHNTVSWYQQALGQGPQFIFQYYREEENGRGNFPPRFSGLQFPNYSSELNVNALELDDSALYLCASSLGGPYEQYFGPGTRLTVT.

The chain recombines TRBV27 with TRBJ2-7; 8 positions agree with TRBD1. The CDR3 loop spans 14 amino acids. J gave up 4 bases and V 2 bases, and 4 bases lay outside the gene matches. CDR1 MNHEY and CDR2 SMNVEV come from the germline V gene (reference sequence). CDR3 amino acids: CASSLLDRVYEQYF. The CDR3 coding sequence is TGTGCCAGCAGTTTACTGGACAGGGTTTACGAGCAGTACTTC.

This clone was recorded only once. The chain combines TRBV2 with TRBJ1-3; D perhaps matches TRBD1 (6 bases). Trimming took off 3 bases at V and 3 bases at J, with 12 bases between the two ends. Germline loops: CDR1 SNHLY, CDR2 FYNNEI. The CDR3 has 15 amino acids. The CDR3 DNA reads TGTGCCAGCAGTGATAGGGGGGCCAGTGGAAACACCATATATTTT. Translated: CASSDRGASGNTIYF.

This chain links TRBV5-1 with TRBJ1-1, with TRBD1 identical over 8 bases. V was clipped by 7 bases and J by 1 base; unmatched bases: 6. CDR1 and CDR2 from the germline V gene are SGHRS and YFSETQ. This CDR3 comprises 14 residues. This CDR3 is CASRDRQQNTEAFF. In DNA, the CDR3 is TGCGCCAGCCGGGACAGGCAGCAGAACACTGAAGCTTTCTTT. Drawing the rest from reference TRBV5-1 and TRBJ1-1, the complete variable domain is KAGVTQTPRYLIKTRGQQVTLSCSPISGHRSVSWYQQTPGQGLQFLFEYFSETQRNKGNFPGRFSGRQFSNSRSEMNVSTLELGDSALYLCASRDRQQNTEAFFGQGTRLTVV.

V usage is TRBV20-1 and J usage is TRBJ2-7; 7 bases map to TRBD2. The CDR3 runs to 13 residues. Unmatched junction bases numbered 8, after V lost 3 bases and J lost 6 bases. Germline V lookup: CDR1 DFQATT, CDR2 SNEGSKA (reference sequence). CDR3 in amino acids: CSASVAGPPEQYF. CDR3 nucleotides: TGCAGTGCTAGTGTAGCGGGCCCTCCCGAGCAGTACTTC.

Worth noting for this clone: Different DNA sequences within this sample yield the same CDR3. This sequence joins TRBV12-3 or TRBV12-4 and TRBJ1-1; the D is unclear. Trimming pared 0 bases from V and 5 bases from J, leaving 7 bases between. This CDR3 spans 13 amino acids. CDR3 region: CASSLALGTEAFF. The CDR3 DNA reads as TGTGCCAGCAGTTTAGCGCTAGGGACTGAAGCTTTCTTT.

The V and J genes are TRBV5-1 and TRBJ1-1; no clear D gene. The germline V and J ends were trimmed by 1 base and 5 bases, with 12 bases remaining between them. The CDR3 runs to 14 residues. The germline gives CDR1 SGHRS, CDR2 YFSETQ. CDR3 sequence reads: CASSLLPGNTEAFF. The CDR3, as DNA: TGCGCCAGCAGCTTGCTTCCGGGAAATACTGAAGCTTTCTTT.

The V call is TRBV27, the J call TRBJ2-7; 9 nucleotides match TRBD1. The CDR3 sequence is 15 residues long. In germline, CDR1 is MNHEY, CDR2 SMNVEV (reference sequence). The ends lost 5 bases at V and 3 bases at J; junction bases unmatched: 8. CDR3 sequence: CASSPIQGAIYEQYF. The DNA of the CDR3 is TGTGCCAGCAGTCCCATACAGGGGGCCATCTACGAGCAGTACTTC.

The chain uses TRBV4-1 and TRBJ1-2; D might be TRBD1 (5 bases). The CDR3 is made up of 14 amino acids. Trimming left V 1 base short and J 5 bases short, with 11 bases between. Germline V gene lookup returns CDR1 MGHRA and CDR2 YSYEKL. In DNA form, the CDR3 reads TGCGCCAGCAGCCAAGCGCAGGGTGAATATGGCTACACCTTC. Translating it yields CASSQAQGEYGYTF.

Written as DNA, the CDR3 is TGTGCCAGCAGTGAAGTTTTCCCGGTGGAGACCCAGTACTTC. This gives the protein CASSEVFPVETQYF. The chain uses TRBV6-1 and TRBJ2-5, with D uncertain. Germline CDR1 is MNHNS and CDR2 is SASEGT. The V end lost 1 base, the J end lost 5 bases, and 11 bases lay between the germline ends. This CDR3 comprises 14 residues.

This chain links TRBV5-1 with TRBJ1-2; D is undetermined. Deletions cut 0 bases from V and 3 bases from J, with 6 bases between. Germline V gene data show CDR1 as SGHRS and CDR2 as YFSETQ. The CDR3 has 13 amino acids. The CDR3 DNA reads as TGCGCCAGCAGCTTGGGGCAAGACTATGGCTACACCTTC. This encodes CASSLGQDYGYTF.

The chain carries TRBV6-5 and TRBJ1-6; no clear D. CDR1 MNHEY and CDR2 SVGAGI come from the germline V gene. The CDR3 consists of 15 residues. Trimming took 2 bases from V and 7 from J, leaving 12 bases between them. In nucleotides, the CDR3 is TGTGCCAGCAGTTACGAAGTCGGGGAGAATTCACCCCTCCACTTT. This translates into CASSYEVGENSPLHF.

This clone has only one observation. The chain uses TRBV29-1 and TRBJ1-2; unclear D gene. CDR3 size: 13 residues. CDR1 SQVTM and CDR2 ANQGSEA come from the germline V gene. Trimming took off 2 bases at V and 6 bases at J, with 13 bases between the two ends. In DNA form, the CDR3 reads TGCAGCGTTGAACCCTCCATGCGCAATGGCTACACCTTC. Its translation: CSVEPSMRNGYTF.

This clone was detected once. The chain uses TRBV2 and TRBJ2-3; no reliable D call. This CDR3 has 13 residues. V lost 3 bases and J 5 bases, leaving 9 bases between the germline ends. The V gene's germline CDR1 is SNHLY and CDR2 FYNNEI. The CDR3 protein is CASSDYRGDTQYF. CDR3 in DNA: TGTGCCAGCAGTGATTACCGCGGAGATACGCAGTATTTT. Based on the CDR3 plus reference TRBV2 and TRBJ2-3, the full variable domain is EPEVTQTPSHQVTQMGQEVILRCVPISNHLYFYWYRQILGQKVEFLVSFYNNEISEKSEIFDDQFSVERPDGSNFTLKIRSTKLEDSAMYFCASSDYRGDTQYFGPGTRLTVL.

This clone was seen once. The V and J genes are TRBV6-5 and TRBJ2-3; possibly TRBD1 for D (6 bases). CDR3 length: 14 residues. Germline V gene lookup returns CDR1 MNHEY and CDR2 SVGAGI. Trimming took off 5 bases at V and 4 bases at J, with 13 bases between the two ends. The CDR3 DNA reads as TGTGCCAGCAGTCGGGACATTGGATCAGATACGCAGTATTTT. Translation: CASSRDIGSDTQYF.

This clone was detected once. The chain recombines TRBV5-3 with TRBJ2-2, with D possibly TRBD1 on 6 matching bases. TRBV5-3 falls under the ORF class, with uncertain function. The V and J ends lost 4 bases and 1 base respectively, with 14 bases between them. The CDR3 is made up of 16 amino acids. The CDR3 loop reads CARSTLPGENTGELFF. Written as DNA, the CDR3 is TGTGCCAGAAGCACCTTACCAGGGGAGAACACCGGGGAGCTGTTTTTT.

This CDR3 is CATSRADPGTDTQYF. The CDR3 region has the DNA TGTGCCACCAGCAGAGCGGACCCAGGCACAGATACGCAGTATTTT. V is TRBV15 and J is TRBJ2-3, with D uncertain. CDR1 is LNHNV and CDR2 is YYDKDF in the germline V gene (reference sequence). Trimming removed 1 base from V and 1 base from J, with 9 bases in between. This CDR3 is built from 15 residues.

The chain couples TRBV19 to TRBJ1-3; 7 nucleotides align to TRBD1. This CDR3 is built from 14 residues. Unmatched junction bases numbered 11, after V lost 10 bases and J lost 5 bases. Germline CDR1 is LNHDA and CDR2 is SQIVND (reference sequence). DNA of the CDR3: TGTGCCACCCATCAGACAGGGCAAAGAAACACCATATATTTT. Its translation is CATHQTGQRNTIYF. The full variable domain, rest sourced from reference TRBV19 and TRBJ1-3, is DGGITQSPKYLFRKEGQNVTLSCEQNLNHDAMYWYRQDPGQGLRLIYYSQIVNDFQKGDIAEGYSVSREKKESFPLTVTSAQKNPTAFYLCATHQTGQRNTIYFGEGSWLTVV.

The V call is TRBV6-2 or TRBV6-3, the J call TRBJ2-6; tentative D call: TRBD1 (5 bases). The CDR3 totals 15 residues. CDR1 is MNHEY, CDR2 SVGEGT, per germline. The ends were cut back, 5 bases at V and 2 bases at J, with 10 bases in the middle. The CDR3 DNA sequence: TGTGCCAGCAGTACTCCAGGGACTGGGGCCAACGTCCTGACTTTC. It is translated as CASSTPGTGANVLTF.

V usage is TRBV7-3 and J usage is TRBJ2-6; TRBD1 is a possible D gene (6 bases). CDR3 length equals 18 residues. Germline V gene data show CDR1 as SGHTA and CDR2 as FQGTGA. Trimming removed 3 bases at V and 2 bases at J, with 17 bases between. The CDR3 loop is CASSLSPLQGTGANVLTF. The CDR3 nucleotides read TGTGCCAGCAGCTTGAGCCCCTTACAGGGAACTGGGGCCAACGTCCTGACTTTC.

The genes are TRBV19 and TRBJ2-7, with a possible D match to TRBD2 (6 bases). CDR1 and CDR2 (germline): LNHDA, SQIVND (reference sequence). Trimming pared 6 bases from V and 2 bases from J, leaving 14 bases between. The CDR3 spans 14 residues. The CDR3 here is CASRAPGETYEQYF. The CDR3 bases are TGTGCCAGTAGGGCCCCGGGGGAGACCTACGAGCAGTACTTC.

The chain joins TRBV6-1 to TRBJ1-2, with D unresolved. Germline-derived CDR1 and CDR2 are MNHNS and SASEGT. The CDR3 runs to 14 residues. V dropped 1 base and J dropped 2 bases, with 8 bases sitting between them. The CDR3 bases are TGTGCCAGCAGTGAAGGGACGGCCAACTATGGCTACACCTTC. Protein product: CASSEGTANYGYTF.

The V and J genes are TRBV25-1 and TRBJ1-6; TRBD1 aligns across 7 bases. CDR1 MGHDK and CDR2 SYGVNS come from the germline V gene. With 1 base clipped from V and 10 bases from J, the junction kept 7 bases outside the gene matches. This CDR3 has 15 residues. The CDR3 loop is CASSELTGPNSPLHF. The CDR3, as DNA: TGTGCCAGCAGTGAATTGACAGGGCCGAACTCACCCCTCCACTTT. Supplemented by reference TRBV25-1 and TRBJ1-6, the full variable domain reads EADIYQTPRYLVIGTGKKITLECSQTMGHDKMYWYQQDPGMELHLIHYSYGVNSTEKGDLSSESTVSRIRTEHFPLTLESARPSHTSQYLCASSELTGPNSPLHFGNGTRLTVT.

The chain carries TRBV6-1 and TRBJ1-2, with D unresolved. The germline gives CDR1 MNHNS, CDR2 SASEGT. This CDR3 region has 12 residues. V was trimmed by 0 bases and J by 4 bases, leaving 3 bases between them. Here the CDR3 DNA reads TGTGCCAGCAGTGAAGCTGCCTATGGCTACACCTTC. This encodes CASSEAAYGYTF.

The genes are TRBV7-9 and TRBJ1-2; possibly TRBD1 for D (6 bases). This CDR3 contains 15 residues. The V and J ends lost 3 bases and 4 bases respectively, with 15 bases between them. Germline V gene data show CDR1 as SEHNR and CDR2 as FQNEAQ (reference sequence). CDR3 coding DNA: TGTGCCAGCAGCTTGGGACAAGGATCTCTCTATGGCTACACCTTC. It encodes CASSLGQGSLYGYTF.

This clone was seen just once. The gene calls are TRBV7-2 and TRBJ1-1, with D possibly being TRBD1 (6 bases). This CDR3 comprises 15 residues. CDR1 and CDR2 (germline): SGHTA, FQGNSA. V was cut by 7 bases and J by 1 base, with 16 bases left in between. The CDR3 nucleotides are TGTGCCAGCACCCCCCCGGGGGCCTCGAACACTGAAGCTTTCTTT. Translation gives CASTPPGASNTEAFF.

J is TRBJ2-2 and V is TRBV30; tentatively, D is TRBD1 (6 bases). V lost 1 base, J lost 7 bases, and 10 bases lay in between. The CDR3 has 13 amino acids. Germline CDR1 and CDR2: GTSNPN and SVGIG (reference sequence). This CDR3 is CAWSARGYGELFF. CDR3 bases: TGTGCCTGGAGTGCCAGGGGATACGGGGAGCTGTTTTTT. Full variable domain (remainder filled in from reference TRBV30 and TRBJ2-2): SQTIHQWPATLVQPVGSPLSLECTVEGTSNPNLYWYRQAAGRGLQLLFYSVGIGQISSEVPQNLSASRPQDRQFILSSKKLLLSDSGFYLCAWSARGYGELFFGEGSRLTVL.

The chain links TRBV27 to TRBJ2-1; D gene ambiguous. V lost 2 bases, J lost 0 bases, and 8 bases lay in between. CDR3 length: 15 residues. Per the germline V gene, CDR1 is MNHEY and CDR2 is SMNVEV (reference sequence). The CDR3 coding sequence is TGTGCCAGCAGTTTACACGGGTACTCCTACAATGAGCAGTTCTTC. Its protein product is CASSLHGYSYNEQFF.

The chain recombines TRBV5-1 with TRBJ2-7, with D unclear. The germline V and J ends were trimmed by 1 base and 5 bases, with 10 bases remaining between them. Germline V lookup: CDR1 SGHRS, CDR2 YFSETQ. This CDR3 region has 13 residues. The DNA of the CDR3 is TGCGCCAGCAGCTTGACCCCTCGCCACGAGCAGTACTTC. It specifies CASSLTPRHEQYF.